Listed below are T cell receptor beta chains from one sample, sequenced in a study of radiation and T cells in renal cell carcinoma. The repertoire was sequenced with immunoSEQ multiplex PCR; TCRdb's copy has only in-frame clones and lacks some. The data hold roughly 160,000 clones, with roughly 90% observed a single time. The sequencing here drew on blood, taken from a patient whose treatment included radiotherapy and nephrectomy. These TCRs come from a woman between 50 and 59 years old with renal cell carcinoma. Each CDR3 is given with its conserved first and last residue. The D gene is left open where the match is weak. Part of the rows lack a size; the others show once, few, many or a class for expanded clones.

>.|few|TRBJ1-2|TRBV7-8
TGTGCCAGCAGCTTAGTCACGGGGGCCGGGTATGGCTACACCTTC
CASSLVTGAGYGYTF
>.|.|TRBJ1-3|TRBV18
TGTGCCAGCTCACCACGAGTCCCAGGCCACTCTGGAAACACCATATATTTT
CASSPRVPGHSGNTIYF
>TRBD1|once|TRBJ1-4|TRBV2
TGTGCCAGCAGCGATACCGGGACAGGGGGCTCCGTAAGGCTGTTTTTT
CASSDTGTGGSVRLFF
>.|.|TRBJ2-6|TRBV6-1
TGTGCCAGCAAGGCCCCGGTGATCTGGGCCAACGTCCTGACTTTC
CASKAPVIWANVLTF
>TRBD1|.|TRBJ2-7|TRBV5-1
TGCGCCAGCACCTTCAGGACAGGGAGTCTATACGAGCAGTACTTC
CASTFRTGSLYEQYF
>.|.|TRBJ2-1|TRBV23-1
TGCGCCAGCAGTCTTCCTAGTCCGTTCTTC
CASSLPSPFF
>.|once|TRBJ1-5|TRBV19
TGTGCCAGTAGTATGGGGATATGGCCCCAGCATTTT
CASSMGIWPQHF
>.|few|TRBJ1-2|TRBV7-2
TGTGCCAGCAGCTTACAGCTTGCTAACTATGGCTACACCTTC
CASSLQLANYGYTF
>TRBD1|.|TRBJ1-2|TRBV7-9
TGTGCCAGCAGCTACCGGGACAGGGGTTGGGGCTACACCTTC
CASSYRDRGWGYTF
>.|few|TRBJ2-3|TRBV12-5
TGTGCTAGTGGCCTCAGGGCGGGGATCGGGCTCCCGGCCACAGATACGCAGTATTTT
CASGLRAGIGLPATDTQYF
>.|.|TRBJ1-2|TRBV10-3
TGTGCCATCAGTCAAGAGGCAGGGGTTGCCTATGGCTACACCTTC
CAISQEAGVAYGYTF
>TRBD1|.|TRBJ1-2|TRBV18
TGTGCCAGCTCACCAGACAGGGTGGCCCCTGGCTACACCTTC
CASSPDRVAPGYTF
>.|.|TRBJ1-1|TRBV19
TGTGCCATTACAGGGTTGGGTAACACTGAAGCTTTCTTT
CAITGLGNTEAFF
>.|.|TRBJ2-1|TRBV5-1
TGCGCCAGCAGCCCGTCCGGGGGCTCGTACAATGAGCAGTTCTTC
CASSPSGGSYNEQFF
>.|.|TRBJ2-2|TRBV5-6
TGTGCCAGCAGGCACGGGGGCCCCGGGGAGCTGTTTTTT
CASRHGGPGELFF
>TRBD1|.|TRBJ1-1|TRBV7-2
TGTGCCAGCAGCTTAGTGGGACAGGGCCTCACTGAAGCTTTCTTT
CASSLVGQGLTEAFF
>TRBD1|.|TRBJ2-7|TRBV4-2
TGTGCCAGCAGCCACCGACAGACAGGGCCCTACGAGCAGTACTTC
CASSHRQTGPYEQYF
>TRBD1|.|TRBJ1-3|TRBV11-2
TGTGCCAGCAGCTACACAGGGGGAAGCTCTGGAAACACCATATATTTT
CASSYTGGSSGNTIYF
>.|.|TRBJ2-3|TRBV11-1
TGTGCCAGCAGCTTTGGAGATACGCAGTATTTT
CASSFGDTQYF
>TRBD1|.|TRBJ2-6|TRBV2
TGTGCCAGCAGTGCCGGGACAGGGGGCTTGATTGGGGCCAACGTCCTGACTTTC
CASSAGTGGLIGANVLTF
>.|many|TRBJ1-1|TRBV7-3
TGTGCCAGCAGCGCCCAATTGAACACTGAAGCTTTCTTT
CASSAQLNTEAFF
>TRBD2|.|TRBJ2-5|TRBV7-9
TGTGCCAGCAGCTTAGCCTTAGCGGGGGAAGAGACCCAGTACTTC
CASSLALAGEETQYF
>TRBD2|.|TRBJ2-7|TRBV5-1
TGCGCCAGCAGCTTGGTACAGGCTAGCGGGGGGTCCGAGCAGTACTTC
CASSLVQASGGSEQYF
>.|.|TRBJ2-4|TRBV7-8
TGTGCCAGCAGCTTGCGGCAGGGGCTAGCCAAAAACATTCAGTACTTC
CASSLRQGLAKNIQYF
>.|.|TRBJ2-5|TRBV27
TGTGCCAGCAGCTTCGCGGGGGCGGGAATTCAAGAGACCCAGTACTTC
CASSFAGAGIQETQYF
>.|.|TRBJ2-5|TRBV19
TGTGCCAGTAGTATGCGCAGGGCCGGCAAAGAGACCCAGTACTTC
CASSMRRAGKETQYF
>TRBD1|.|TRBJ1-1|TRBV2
TGTGCCAGCAGCAGGGGGCGCGCGGCGAACACTGAAGCTTTCTTT
CASSRGRAANTEAFF
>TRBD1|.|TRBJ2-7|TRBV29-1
TGCAGCGTTAGGACAGGGCCCTTGGGCGAGCAGTACTTC
CSVRTGPLGEQYF